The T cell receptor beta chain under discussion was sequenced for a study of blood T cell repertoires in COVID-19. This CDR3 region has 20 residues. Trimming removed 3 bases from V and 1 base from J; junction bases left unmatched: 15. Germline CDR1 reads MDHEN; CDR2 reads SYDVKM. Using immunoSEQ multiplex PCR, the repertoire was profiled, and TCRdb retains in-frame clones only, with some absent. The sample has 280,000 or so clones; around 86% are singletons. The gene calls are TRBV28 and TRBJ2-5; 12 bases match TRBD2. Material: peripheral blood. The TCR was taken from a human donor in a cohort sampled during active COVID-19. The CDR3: CASSFFWLAGGGESQETQYF. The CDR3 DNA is TGTGCCAGCAGTTTCTTCTGGCTAGCGGGAGGGGGTGAAAGCCAAGAGACCCAGTACTTC.